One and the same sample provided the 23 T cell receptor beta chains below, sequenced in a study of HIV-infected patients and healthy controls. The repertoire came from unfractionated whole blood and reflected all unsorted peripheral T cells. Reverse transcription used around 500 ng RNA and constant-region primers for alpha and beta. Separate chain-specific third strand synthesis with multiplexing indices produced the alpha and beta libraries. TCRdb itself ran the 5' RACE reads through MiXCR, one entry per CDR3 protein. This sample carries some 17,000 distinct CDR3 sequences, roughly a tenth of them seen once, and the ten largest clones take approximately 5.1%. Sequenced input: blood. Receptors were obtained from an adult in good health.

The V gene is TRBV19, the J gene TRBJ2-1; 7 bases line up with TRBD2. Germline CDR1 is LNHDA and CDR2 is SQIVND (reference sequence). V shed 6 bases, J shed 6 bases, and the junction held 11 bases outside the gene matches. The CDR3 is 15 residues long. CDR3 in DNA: TGTGCCAGTAGAGTAACTAGCGCAAACTTCAATGAGCAGTTCTTC. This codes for CASRVTSANFNEQFF.

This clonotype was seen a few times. CDR3 region: CATSREPIELAKNIQYF. In DNA form, the CDR3 reads TGTGCCACCAGCAGAGAACCGATAGAGTTAGCCAAAAACATTCAGTACTTC. This chain connects TRBV15 to TRBJ2-4; no firm D call. Germline V lookup: CDR1 LNHNV, CDR2 YYDKDF (reference sequence). The CDR3 length is 17 residues. Deletions cut 0 bases from V and 0 bases from J, with 12 bases between.

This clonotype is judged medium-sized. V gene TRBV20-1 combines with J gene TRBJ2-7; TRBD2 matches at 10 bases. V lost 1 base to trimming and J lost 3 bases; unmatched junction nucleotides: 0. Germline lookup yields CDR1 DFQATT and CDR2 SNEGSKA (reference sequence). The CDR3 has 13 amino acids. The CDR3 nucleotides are TGCAGTGCTAGAGGACTAGCGGGCTACGAGCAGTACGTC. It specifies CSARGLAGYEQYV.

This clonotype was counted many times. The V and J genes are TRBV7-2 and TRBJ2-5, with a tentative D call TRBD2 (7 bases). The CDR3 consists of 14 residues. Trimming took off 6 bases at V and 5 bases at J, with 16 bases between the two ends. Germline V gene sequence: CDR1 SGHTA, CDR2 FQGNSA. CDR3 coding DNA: TGTGCCAGCAGTAAGGGGGGAGGGGTTGAGACCCAGTACTTC. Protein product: CASSKGGGVETQYF. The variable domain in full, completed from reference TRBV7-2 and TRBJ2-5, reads GAGVSQSPSNKVTEKGKDVELRCDPISGHTALYWYRQSLGQGLEFLIYFQGNSAPDKSGLPSDRFSAERTGGSVSTLTIQRTQQEDSAVYLCASSKGGGVETQYFGPGTRLLVL.

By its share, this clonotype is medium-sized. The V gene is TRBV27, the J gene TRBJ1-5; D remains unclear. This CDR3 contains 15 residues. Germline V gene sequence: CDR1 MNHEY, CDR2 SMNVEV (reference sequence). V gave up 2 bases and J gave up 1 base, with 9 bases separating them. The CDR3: CASSLAPLSNQPQHF. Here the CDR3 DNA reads TGTGCCAGCAGTTTAGCCCCTTTGAGCAATCAGCCCCAGCATTTT.

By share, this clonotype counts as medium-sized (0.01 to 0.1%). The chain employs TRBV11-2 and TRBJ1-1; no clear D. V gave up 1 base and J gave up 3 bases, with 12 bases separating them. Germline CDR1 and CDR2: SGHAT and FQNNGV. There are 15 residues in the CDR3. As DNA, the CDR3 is TGTGCCAGCAGCTTAGGTCCGGGGATGGACACTGAAGCTTTCTTT. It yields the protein CASSLGPGMDTEAFF.

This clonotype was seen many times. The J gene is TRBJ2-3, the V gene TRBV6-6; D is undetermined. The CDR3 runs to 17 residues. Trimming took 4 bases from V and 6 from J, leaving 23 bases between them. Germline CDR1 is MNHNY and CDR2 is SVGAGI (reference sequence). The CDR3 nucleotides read TGTGCCAGCAGTTCGCCGCGACCAGTACGTCCTATTGATACGCAGTATTTT. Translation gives CASSSPRPVRPIDTQYF.

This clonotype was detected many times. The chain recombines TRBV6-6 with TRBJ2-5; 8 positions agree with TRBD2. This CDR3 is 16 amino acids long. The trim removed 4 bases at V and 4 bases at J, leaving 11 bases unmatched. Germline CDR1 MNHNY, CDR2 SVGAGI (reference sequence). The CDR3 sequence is CASSFPAGVMVETQYF. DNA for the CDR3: TGTGCCAGCAGTTTCCCAGCGGGAGTAATGGTAGAGACCCAGTACTTC.

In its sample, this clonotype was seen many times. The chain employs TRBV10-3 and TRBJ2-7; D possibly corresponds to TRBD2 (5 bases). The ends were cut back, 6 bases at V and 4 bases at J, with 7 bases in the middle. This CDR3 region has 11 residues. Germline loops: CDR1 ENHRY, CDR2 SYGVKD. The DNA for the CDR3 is TGTGCCATCAGAACGGGATACGAGCAGTACGTC. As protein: CAIRTGYEQYV.

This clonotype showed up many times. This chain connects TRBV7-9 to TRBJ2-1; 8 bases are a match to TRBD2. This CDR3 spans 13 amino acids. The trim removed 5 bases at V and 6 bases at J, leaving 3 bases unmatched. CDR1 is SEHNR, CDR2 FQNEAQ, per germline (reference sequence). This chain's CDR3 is CASSPTSVNEQFF. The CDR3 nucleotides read TGTGCCAGCAGCCCGACTAGCGTCAATGAGCAGTTCTTC.

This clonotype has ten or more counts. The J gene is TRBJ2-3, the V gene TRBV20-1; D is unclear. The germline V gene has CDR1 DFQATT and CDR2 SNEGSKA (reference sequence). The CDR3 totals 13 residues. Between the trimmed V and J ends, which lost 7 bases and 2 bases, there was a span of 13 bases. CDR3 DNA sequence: TGCAGTGAGTTCCTAGGTGACACAGATACGCAGTATTTT. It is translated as CSEFLGDTDTQYF.

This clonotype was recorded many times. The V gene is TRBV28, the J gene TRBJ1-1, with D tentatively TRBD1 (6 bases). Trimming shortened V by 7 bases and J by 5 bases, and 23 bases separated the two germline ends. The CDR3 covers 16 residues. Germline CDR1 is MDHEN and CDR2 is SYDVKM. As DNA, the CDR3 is TGTGCCAGCAAACCTCGCGGGGGGCGCCCGAGAACTGAAGCTTTCTTT. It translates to CASKPRGGRPRTEAFF.

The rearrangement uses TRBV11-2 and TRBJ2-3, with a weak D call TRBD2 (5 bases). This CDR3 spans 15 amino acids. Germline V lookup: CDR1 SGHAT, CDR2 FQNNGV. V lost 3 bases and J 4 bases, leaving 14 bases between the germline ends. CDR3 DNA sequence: TGTGCCAGCAGCTTGGGAACGGTAGCGTCAGATACGCAGTATTTT. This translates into CASSLGTVASDTQYF.

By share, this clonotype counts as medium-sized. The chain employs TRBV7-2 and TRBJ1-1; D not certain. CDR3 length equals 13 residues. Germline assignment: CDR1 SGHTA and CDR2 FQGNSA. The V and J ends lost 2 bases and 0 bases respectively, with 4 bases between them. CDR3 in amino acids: CASSLFMNTEAFF. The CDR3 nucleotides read TGTGCCAGCAGCTTATTCATGAACACTGAAGCTTTCTTT.

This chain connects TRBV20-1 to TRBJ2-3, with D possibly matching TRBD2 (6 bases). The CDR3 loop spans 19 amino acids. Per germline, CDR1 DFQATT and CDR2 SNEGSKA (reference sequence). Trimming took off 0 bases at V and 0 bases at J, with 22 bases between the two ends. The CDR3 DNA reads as TGCAGTGCTAGAGAGGGGCCCTGGGACCCCGGGACTAGCACAGATACGCAGTATTTT. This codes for CSAREGPWDPGTSTDTQYF.

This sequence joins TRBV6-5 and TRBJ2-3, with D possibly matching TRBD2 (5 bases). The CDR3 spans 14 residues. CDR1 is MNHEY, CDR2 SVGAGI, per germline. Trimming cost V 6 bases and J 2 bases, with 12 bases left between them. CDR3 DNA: TGTGCCAGCAGGGTACTAGTGTACACAGATACGCAGTATTTT. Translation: CASRVLVYTDTQYF.

CDR3 DNA sequence: TGCGCCAGCAGCCAACAGTCGAGCTCCTATAATTCACCCCTCCACTTT. It yields the protein CASSQQSSSYNSPLHF. V gene TRBV4-3 combines with J gene TRBJ1-6, with D unclear. The CDR3 is made up of 16 amino acids. Germline CDR1 and CDR2: LGHNA and YSLEER. Trimming took 2 bases from V and 0 from J, leaving 8 bases between them.

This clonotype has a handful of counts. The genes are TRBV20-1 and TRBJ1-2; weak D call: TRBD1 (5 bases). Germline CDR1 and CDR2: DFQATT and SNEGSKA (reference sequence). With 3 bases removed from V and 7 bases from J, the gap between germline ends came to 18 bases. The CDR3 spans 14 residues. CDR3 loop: CSARWGREGSGYTF. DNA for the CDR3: TGCAGTGCTAGGTGGGGGAGAGAAGGTAGTGGCTACACCTTC.

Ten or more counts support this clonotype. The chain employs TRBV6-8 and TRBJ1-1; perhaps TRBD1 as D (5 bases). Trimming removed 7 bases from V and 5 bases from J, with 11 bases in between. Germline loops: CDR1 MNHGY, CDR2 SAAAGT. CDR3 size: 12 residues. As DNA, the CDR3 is TGTGCCAGCACGAGGGGACGGACTGAAGCTTTCTTT. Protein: CASTRGRTEAFF.

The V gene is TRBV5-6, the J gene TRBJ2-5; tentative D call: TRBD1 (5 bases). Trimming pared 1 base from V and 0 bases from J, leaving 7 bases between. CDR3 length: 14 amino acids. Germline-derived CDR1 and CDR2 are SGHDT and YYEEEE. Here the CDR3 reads CASSLRQYQETQYF. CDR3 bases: TGTGCCAGCAGCTTGCGACAGTACCAAGAGACCCAGTACTTC.

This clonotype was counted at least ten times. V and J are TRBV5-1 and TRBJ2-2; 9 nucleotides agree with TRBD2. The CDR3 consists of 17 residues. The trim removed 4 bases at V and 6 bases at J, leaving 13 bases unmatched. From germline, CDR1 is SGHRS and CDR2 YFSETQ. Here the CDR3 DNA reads TGCGCCAGCAGCCCCAACATGCTAGCGGGAATGGCCGGGGAGCTGTTTTTT. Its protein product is CASSPNMLAGMAGELFF.

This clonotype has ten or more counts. The CDR3, as DNA: TGTGCCAGCAGCTTAGTGGTGACAGGGGGCAGGAGAGATACGCAGTATTTT. This codes for CASSLVVTGGRRDTQYF. The gene calls are TRBV7-8 and TRBJ2-3, with 10 bases fitting TRBD1. J gave up 5 bases and V 1 base, and 9 bases lay outside the gene matches. This CDR3 is 17 amino acids long. Germline V gene sequence: CDR1 SGHVS, CDR2 FQNEAQ.

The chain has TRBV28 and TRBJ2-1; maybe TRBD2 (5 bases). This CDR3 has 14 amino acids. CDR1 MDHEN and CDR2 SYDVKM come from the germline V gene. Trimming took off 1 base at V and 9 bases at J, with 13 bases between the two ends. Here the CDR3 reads CASSLSGVLGEQFF. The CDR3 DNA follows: TGTGCCAGCAGTTTATCGGGTGTACTAGGTGAGCAGTTCTTC. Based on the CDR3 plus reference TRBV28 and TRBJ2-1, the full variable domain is DVKVTQSSRYLVKRTGEKVFLECVQDMDHENMFWYRQDPGLGLRLIYFSYDVKMKEKGDIPEGYSVSREKKERFSLILESASTNQTSMYLCASSLSGVLGEQFFGPGTRLTVL.